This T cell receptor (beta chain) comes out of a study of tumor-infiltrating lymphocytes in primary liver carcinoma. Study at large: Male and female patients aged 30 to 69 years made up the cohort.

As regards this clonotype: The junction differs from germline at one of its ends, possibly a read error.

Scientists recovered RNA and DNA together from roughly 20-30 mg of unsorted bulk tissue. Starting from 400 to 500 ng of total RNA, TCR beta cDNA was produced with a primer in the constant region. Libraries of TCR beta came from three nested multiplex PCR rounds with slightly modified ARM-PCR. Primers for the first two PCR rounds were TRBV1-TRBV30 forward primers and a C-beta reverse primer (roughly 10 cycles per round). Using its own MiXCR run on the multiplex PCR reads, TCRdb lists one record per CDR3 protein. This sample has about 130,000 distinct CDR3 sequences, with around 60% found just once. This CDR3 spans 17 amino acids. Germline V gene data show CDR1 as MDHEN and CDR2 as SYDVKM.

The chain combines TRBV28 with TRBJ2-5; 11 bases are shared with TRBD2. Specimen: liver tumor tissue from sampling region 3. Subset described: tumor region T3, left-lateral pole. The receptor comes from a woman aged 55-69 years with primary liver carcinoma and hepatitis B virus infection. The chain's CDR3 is CDSTPLGASGRSETQYF. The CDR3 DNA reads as TGTGACAGCACCCCTCTCGGGGCTAGCGGGAGGAGTGAGACCCAGTACTTC.